These 12 T cell receptor beta chains came from one sample sequenced in a study of sequential checkpoint blockade in melanoma. The treatment here: randomized to nivolumab then ipilimumab (arm A) or the reverse (arm B). TCRdb's copy holds only in-frame clones and misses some; the assay was immunoSEQ multiplex PCR. Of roughly 18,000 clones detected, more than 25% appear once; the ten largest clones hold about 7.2%. Sequencing used tumor tissue (inferred from file names), obtained from a patient given nivolumab and ipilimumab in sequence. The source is a human donor with melanoma.

This clone was picked up a small number of times. The chain combines TRBV28 with TRBJ2-3, with 10 nucleotides matching TRBD2. V lost 5 bases, J lost 11 bases, and 16 bases stayed unmatched. The CDR3 length is 16 residues. Per the germline V gene, CDR1 is MDHEN and CDR2 is SYDVKM. The CDR3 loop is CASSPGLAERSYEQYF. In DNA, the CDR3 is TGTGCCAGCAGTCCTGGACTAGCGGAACGTTCGTATGAGCAGTATTTT.

This clone was recorded a few times. As DNA, the CDR3 is TGTGCCTGGATCGGGACTAGCGGGAGCACAGATACGCAGTATTTT. Its translation: CAWIGTSGSTDTQYF. The chain has TRBV30 and TRBJ2-3, with 12 bases that match TRBD2. Germline lookup yields CDR1 GTSNPN and CDR2 SVGIG (reference sequence). This CDR3 is 15 amino acids long. V lost 4 bases and J lost 0; bases outside the gene matches: 2.

The chain joins TRBV19 to TRBJ2-6; D gene uncertain. Deletions cut 6 bases from V and 8 bases from J, with 11 bases between. CDR3 length: 13 amino acids. CDR1 is LNHDA, CDR2 SQIVND, per germline (reference sequence). In DNA, the CDR3 is TGTGCCAGTAGCTTGTCTGCGACCAACGTCCTGACTTTC. Protein: CASSLSATNVLTF.

The genes are TRBV30 and TRBJ2-5; no definite D call. CDR3 length equals 12 residues. V shed 3 bases and J shed 1 base, with 6 bases lying between them. The germline V gene has CDR1 GTSNPN and CDR2 SVGIG (reference sequence). The CDR3 DNA reads TGTGCCTGGAGCCCCAGCCAAGAGACCCAGTACTTC. Translating it yields CAWSPSQETQYF.

The chain has TRBV6-8 and TRBJ2-1, with a possible D match to TRBD1 (6 bases). CDR1 is MNHGY, CDR2 SAAAGT, per germline. The CDR3 sequence is 16 residues long. The V end lost 1 base, the J end lost 4 bases, and 14 bases lay between the germline ends. This chain's CDR3 is CASSYYESGVYNEQFF. The CDR3 DNA reads as TGTGCCAGCAGTTACTACGAATCAGGGGTGTACAATGAGCAGTTCTTC.

The chain couples TRBV6-8 to TRBJ1-3; possibly TRBD1 for D (5 bases). Germline V lookup: CDR1 MNHGY, CDR2 SAAAGT. There are 14 residues in the CDR3. The ends were cut back, 6 bases at V and 2 bases at J, with 11 bases in the middle. The CDR3, as DNA: TGTGCCAGCAGCTCCAGGGCTACTGGAAACACCATATATTTT. It codes for CASSSRATGNTIYF.

The rearrangement uses TRBV15 and TRBJ2-3; 14 bases agree with TRBD2. The V and J ends lost 4 bases and 7 bases, in that order; junction bases with no gene match: 22. CDR1 and CDR2 from the germline V gene are LNHNV and YYDKDF (reference sequence). The CDR3 is 21 residues long. The CDR3 DNA reads TGTGCCACCAGCAACGTTCCCGGAGCCCGACTAGCGGGGGGGACGACCTATACGCAGTATTTT. Amino acid sequence: CATSNVPGARLAGGTTYTQYF.

This clone was observed a few times. The chain joins TRBV5-8 to TRBJ2-5, with TRBD1 matching 7 bases. The V and J ends lost 2 bases and 2 bases, in that order; junction bases with no gene match: 9. The length of the CDR3 is 16 residues. Germline assignment: CDR1 SGHTS and CDR2 YDEGEE. CDR3 region: CASSFEHRDRQETQYF. In nucleotides, the CDR3 is TGTGCCAGCAGCTTTGAACATCGGGACAGACAAGAGACCCAGTACTTC. Full variable domain (rest looked up from reference TRBV5-8 and TRBJ2-5): EAGVTQSPTHLIKTRGQQATLRCSPISGHTSVYWYQQALGLGLQFLLWYDEGEERNRGNFPPRFSGRQFPNYSSELNVNALELEDSALYLCASSFEHRDRQETQYFGPGTRLLVL.

The J gene is TRBJ2-7, the V gene TRBV6-8; D possibly corresponds to TRBD2 (5 bases). Trimming cost V 6 bases and J 0 bases, with 15 bases left between them. The length of the CDR3 is 15 residues. Per the germline V gene, CDR1 is MNHGY and CDR2 is SAAAGT. The CDR3 spells CASSLRTVSSYEQYF. CDR3 in DNA: TGTGCCAGCAGCTTGAGGACTGTGAGCTCCTACGAGCAGTACTTC.

This clone was seen only a few times. CDR3 protein: CAWSVPGGNSNQPQHF. As DNA, the CDR3 is TGTGCCTGGAGTGTACCGGGAGGTAATAGCAATCAGCCCCAGCATTTT. The chain is built from TRBV30 and TRBJ1-5; no reliable D call. Germline V CDR1 and CDR2: GTSNPN, SVGIG (reference sequence). Trimming left V 0 bases short and J 0 bases short, with 12 bases between. The CDR3 sequence is 16 residues long.

There are many counts of this clone. The V call is TRBV11-3, the J call TRBJ1-1; D remains ambiguous. Germline assignment: CDR1 SGHNT and CDR2 YENEEA. The CDR3 has 14 residues. V lost 3 bases, J lost 5 bases, and 13 bases lay in between. CDR3 sequence reads: CASSLTTVGTEAFF. As DNA, the CDR3 is TGTGCCAGCAGCTTGACCACGGTAGGGACTGAAGCTTTCTTT.

By its share, this clone is medium-sized (0.01 to 0.1%). The rearrangement uses TRBV6-8 and TRBJ2-7; 7 nucleotides align to TRBD2. The V segment lost 6 bases and the J segment 6 bases; nucleotides outside the gene matches: 11. The CDR3 consists of 14 residues. Germline loops: CDR1 MNHGY, CDR2 SAAAGT. Here the CDR3 DNA reads TGTGCCAGCAGCCTTGGACTAGTATCTCCCGAGCAGTACTTC. It specifies CASSLGLVSPEQYF.